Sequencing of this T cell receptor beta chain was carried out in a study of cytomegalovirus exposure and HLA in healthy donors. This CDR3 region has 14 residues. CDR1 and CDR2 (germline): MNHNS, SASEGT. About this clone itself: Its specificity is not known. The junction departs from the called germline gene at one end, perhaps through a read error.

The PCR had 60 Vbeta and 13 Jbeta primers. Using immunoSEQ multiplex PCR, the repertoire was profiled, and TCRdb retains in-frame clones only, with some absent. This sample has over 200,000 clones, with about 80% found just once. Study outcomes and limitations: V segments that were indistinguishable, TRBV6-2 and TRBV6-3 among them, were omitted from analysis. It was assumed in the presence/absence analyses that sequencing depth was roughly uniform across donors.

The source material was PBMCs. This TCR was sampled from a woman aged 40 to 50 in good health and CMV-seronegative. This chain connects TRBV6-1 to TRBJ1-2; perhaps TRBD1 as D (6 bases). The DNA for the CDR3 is TGTGCCAGCAGTTCCGTGCTGGGGGCGCAAGGCTACCCCTTC. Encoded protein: CASSSVLGAQGYPF.